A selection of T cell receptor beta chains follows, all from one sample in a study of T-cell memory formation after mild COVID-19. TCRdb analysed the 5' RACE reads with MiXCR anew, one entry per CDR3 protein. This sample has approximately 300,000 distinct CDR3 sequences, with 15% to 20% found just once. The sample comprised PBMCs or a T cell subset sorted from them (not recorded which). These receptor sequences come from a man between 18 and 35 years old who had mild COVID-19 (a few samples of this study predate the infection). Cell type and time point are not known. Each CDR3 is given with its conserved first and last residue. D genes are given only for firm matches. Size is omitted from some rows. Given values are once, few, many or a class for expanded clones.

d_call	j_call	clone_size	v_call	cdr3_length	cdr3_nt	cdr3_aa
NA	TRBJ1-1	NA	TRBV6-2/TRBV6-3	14	TGTGCCAGCAGTTACCCGGACGAGAACACTGAAGCTTTCTTT	CASSYPDENTEAFF
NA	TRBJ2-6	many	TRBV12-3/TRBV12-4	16	TGTGCCAGCAACGAAGGGACTCGGACTGGGGCCAACGTCCTGACTTTC	CASNEGTRTGANVLTF
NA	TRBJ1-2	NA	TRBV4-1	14	TGCGCCAGCAGCCAAGTATCGGCAGGGTATGGCTACACCTTC	CASSQVSAGYGYTF
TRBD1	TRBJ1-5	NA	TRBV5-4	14	TGTGCCAGCAGCTCGGACAGGGGCCGGGGGCCCCAGCATTTT	CASSSDRGRGPQHF
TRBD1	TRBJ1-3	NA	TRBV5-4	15	TGTGCCAGCAGCCGGGACAGGGCTAGGGGAAACACCATATATTTT	CASSRDRARGNTIYF
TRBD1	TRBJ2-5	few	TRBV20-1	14	TGCAGTGCTAGGGACAGGGAAGTAGGAGAGACCCAGTACTTC	CSARDREVGETQYF
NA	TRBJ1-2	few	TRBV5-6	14	TGTGCCAGCAGCTTGGCTCTCACGGACTATGGCTACACCTTC	CASSLALTDYGYTF
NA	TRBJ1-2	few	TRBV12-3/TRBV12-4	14	TGTGCCAGCAGTCCGTCGACAGGCGGCTATGGCTACACCTTC	CASSPSTGGYGYTF
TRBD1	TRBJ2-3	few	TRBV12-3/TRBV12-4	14	TGTGCCAGCACTCCGGACAGGGGGCAAGATACGCAGTATTTT	CASTPDRGQDTQYF
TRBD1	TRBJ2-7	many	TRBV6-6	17	TGTGCCAGCAGTTACTCGGGGCCCCAGGGGGTTTACCACGAGCAGTACTTC	CASSYSGPQGVYHEQYF
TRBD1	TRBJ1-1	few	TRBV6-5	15	TGTGCCAGCAGTTACCAGGGGGGGAAGAGTACTGAAGCTTTCTTT	CASSYQGGKSTEAFF
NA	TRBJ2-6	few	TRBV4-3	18	TGCGCCAGCAGCCAAGATTGGTTGCTGGGCTCTGGGGCCAACGTCCTGACTTTC	CASSQDWLLGSGANVLTF
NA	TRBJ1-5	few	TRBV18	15	TGTGCCAGCTCACCAATGGACGTGGGCAATCAGCCCCAGCATTTT	CASSPMDVGNQPQHF
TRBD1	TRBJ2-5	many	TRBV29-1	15	TGCAGCGTCGGGACAGCCGCATACTCTCAAGAGACCCAGTACTTC	CSVGTAAYSQETQYF
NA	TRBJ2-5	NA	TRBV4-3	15	TGCGCCAGCAGCCAAGAGAGAAGCGTCCAAGAGACCCAGTACTTC	CASSQERSVQETQYF
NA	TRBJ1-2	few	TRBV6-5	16	TGTGCCAGCAGTTACTCGGAACAGGGTGTGAACTATGGCTACACCTTC	CASSYSEQGVNYGYTF
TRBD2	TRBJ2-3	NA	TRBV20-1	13	TGCAGTACACAGCGGGGGAGCACAGATACGCAGTATTTT	CSTQRGSTDTQYF
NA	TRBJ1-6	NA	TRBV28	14	TGTGCCAGCAGTCCTATGACACGGGTCGGACCCCTCCACTTT	CASSPMTRVGPLHF
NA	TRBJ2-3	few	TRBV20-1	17	TGCAGTGCTAGAGATCTCAGGGGAAAGGGGGGCACAGATACGCAGTATTTT	CSARDLRGKGGTDTQYF
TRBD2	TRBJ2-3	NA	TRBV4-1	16	TGCGCCAGCAGCCAAACCCCCCTGGGGGGGTCGGATACGCAGTATTTT	CASSQTPLGGSDTQYF
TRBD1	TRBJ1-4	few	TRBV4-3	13	TGCGCCAGTACCAGGGGGCTAGGTGAAAAACTGTTTTTT	CASTRGLGEKLFF
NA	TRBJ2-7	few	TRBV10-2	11	TGCGCCAGCAGTGAGAACTTCGAGCAGTACTTC	CASSENFEQYF
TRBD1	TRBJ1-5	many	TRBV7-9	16	TGTGCCAGCAGCCCTGCAGGGGGCGGAAGCAATCAGCCCCAGCATTTT	CASSPAGGGSNQPQHF
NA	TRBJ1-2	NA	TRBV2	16	TGTGCCAGCAGTTATCACCTCAGGAGGGGGGTGAGCGGCTACACCTTC	CASSYHLRRGVSGYTF
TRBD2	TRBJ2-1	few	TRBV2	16	TGTGCCAGCAGTGAAGGTCCTAGCGGGGGGGCGAGTGAGCAGTTCTTC	CASSEGPSGGASEQFF
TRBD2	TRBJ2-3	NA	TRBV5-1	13	TGCGCCAGCAGCTTGGCCGGGAGGGGTACGCAGTATTTT	CASSLAGRGTQYF
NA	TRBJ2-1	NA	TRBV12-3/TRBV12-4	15	TGTGCCAGCAGACGGCCAGGAGCTACCTACAATGAGCAGTTCTTC	CASRRPGATYNEQFF
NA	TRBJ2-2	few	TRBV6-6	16	TGTGCCAGCAGCCCTCAGCGGAGGTTGAACACCGGGGAGCTGTTTTTT	CASSPQRRLNTGELFF
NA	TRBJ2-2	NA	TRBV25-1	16	TGTGCCAGCAGTGAATGGGCAGGGTTGAACACCGGGGAGCTGTTTTTT	CASSEWAGLNTGELFF
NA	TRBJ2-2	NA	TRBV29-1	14	TGCAGCGTTGAATACCAGTATAACACCGGGGAGCTGTTTTTT	CSVEYQYNTGELFF
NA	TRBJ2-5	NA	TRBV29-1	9	TGCAGCGCCCAAGAGACCCAGTACTTC	CSAQETQYF
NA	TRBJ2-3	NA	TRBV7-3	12	TGTGCCAGCAGCTTAAAGGGAGATACGCAGTATTTT	CASSLKGDTQYF
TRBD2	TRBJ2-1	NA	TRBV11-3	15	TGTGCCAGCAGCTTTTTTAGCGGGGCCCACAATGAGCAGTTCTTC	CASSFFSGAHNEQFF
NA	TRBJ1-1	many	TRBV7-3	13	TGTGCCAGCAGCTTAAATCGGAACACTGAAGCTTTCTTT	CASSLNRNTEAFF
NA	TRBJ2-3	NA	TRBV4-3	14	TGCGCCAGCAGCTTGGACTCCGAGAGGGATACGCAGTATTTT	CASSLDSERDTQYF
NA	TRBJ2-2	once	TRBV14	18	TGTGCCAGCAGCCAAGATCTTTACCTGGGGCCGAACACCGGGGAGCTGTTTTTT	CASSQDLYLGPNTGELFF
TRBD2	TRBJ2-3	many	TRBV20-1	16	TGCAGTGCCGGGACTAGCGGATACTTTAGCACAGATACGCAGTATTTT	CSAGTSGYFSTDTQYF
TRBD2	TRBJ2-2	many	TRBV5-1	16	TGCGCCAGCAGCTTGTCGGTAGCGGGACCCACCGGGGAGCTGTTTTTT	CASSLSVAGPTGELFF
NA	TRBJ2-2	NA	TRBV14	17	TGTGCCAGCAGCCAAGGAGCGCTTGCGGGGGACACCGGGGAGCTGATTTTT	CASSQGALAGDTGELIF
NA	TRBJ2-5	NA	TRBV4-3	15	TGCGCCAGCAGCCAAGATTTTGGAGGGGCCGAGACCCAGTACTTC	CASSQDFGGAETQYF
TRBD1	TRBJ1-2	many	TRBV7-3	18	TGTGCCAGCAGCCGCACTAACCCGGGACAGGGGGTTGACTATGGCTACACCTTC	CASSRTNPGQGVDYGYTF
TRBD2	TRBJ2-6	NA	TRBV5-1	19	TGCGCCAGCAGCTTGGGGGAGGGACTCCTAGGATATGGGGCCAACGTCCTGACTTTC	CASSLGEGLLGYGANVLTF
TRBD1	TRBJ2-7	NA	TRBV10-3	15	TGTGCCATCAGCCCGACAGGGGGCTTAATTAACGAGCAGTACTTC	CAISPTGGLINEQYF
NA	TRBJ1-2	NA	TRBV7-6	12	TGTGCCAGCACAACAGGGTTCGGCGGCTACACCTTC	CASTTGFGGYTF
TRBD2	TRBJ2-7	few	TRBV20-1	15	TGCAGTGCGGCGGATCTCGGGGGGGCGACCTACGAGCAGTACTTC	CSAADLGGATYEQYF
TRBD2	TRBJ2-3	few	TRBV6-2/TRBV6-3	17	TGTGCCAGCAGTCCTTCTACTATTTCTAGCGGGGACAATCGGCGGTATTTT	CASSPSTISSGDNRRYF
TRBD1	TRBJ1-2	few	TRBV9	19	TGTGCCAGCAGCGTAGAGCGGATCGGGACAGGGGGAATAAGCGATGGCTACACCTTC	CASSVERIGTGGISDGYTF
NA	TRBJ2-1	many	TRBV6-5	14	TGTGCCAGCAGTTACAGGGGAGACTACAATGAGCAGTTCTTC	CASSYRGDYNEQFF
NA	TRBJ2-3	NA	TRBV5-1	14	TGCGCCAGCTGTCCCTACCCGGGAACAGATACGCAGTATTTT	CASCPYPGTDTQYF
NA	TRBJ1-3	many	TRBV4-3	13	TGCGCCAGCAGCCAAGGTCCTGGAAACACCATATATTTT	CASSQGPGNTIYF
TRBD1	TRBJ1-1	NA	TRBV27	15	TGTGCCAGCAGTTCGACAGGGGATCAGGCCACTGAAGCTTTCTTT	CASSSTGDQATEAFF
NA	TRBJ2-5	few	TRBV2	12	TGTGCCAGCACCACAACAGGAGAGACCCAGTACTTC	CASTTTGETQYF
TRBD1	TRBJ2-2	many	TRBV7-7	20	TGTGCTAGCAGCCAGAAACCCCGAAACTACAGGGGGCCGGGCACCGGGGAGCTGTTTTTT	CASSQKPRNYRGPGTGELFF